This T cell receptor beta chain was recovered during a study of patients and donors after allogeneic stem cell transplantation. The CDR3 runs to 18 residues. CDR1 is SGHVS, CDR2 FNYEAQ, per germline. V trimming: 6 bases; J trimming: 7 bases; junction bases outside the gene matches: 18. In TCRdb, the RT-PCR reads were re-called with MiXCR into one record per CDR3 protein. Here the sample spans around 90,000 distinct CDR3 sequences, 40% to 60% being singletons. This clonotype was seen only once. The sequencing input was blood, either unsorted or a sorted T cell fraction (not recorded which). This sequence joins TRBV7-6 and TRBJ2-1, with 10 bases matching TRBD2. The source of this sequence is a human donor who was either an allogeneic HSCT recipient or a stem cell or donor lymphocyte infusion donor (not recorded which). It is not recorded whose cells these are; they may come from a transplant donor. The CDR3 DNA reads as TGTGCCAGCAGATATACCCCTTCTAGCGGGAGTCCCGGGAATGAGCAGTTCTTC. Protein: CASRYTPSSGSPGNEQFF.